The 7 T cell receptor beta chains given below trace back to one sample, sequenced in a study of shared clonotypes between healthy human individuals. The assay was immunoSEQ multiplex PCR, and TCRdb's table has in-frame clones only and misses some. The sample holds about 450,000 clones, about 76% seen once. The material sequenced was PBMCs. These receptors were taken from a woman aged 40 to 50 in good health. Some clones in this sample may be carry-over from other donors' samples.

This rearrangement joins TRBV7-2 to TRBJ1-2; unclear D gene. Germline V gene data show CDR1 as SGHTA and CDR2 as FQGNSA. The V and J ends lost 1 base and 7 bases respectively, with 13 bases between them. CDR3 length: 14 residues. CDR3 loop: CASSLGADYSGYTF. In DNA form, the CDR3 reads TGTGCCAGCAGCTTAGGAGCGGATTATAGTGGCTACACCTTC. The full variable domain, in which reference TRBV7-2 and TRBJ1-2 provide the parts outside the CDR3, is GAGVSQSPSNKVTEKGKDVELRCDPISGHTALYWYRQSLGQGLEFLIYFQGNSAPDKSGLPSDRFSAERTGGSVSTLTIQRTQQEDSAVYLCASSLGADYSGYTFGSGTRLTVV.

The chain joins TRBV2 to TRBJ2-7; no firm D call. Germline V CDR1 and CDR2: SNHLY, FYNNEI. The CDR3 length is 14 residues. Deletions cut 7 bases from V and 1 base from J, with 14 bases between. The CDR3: CASNLLGPSYEQYF. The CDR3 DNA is TGTGCCAGCAATCTCCTAGGGCCGTCCTACGAGCAGTACTTC.

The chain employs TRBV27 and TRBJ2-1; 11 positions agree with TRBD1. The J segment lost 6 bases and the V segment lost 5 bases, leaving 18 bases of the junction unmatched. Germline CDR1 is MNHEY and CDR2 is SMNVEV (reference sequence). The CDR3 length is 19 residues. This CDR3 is CASSPWTGGWGLAANEQFF. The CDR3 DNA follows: TGTGCCAGCAGTCCATGGACAGGGGGCTGGGGACTAGCCGCCAATGAGCAGTTCTTC.

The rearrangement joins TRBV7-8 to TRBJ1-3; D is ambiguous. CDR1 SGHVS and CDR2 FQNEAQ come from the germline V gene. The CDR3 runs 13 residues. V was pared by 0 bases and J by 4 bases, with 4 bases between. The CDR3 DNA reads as TGTGCCAGCAGCTTAGCCGGGGGAAACACCATATATTTT. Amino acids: CASSLAGGNTIYF.

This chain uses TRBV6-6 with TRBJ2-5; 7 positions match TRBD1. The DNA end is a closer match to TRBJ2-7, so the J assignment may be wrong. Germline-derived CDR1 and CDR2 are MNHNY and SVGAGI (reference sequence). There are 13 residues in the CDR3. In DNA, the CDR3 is TGTGCCAGCAGGGCGGACAGGACCTACGAGCAGTACTTC. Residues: CASRADRTYEQYF.

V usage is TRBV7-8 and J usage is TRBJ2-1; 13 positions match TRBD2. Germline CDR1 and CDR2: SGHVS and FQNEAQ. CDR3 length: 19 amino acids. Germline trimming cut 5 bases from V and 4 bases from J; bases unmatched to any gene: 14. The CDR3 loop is CASSPPPGLAGSRYNEQFF. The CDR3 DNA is TGTGCCAGCAGCCCCCCTCCGGGACTAGCGGGAAGTAGGTACAATGAGCAGTTCTTC.

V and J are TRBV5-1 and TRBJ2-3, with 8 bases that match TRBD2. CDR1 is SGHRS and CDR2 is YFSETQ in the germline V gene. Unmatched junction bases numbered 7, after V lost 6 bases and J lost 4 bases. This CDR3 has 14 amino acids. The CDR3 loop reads CASNLAGRSDTQYF. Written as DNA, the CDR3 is TGCGCCAGCAACTTAGCGGGAAGGTCAGATACGCAGTATTTT. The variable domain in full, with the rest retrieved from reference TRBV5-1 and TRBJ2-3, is KAGVTQTPRYLIKTRGQQVTLSCSPISGHRSVSWYQQTPGQGLQFLFEYFSETQRNKGNFPGRFSGRQFSNSRSEMNVSTLELGDSALYLCASNLAGRSDTQYFGPGTRLTVL.